This T cell receptor (beta chain) originates from a study of identical twins. Comment on this clonotype: This sequence may be a read error, since a much larger clone differs from it by one base.

Germline CDR1 is KGHDR and CDR2 is SFDVKD. The CDR3 length is 13 residues. Each CDR3 protein gets one entry after TCRdb re-called the 5' RACE reads with MiXCR. The sample contains around 680,000 distinct CDR3 sequences, around 8.6% of which appear only once. These data also formed part of another study, on yellow fever vaccine responses in identical twins.

This clonotype was obtained from a woman between 18 and 29 years old in good health. The genes are TRBV24-1 and TRBJ2-2; D possibly uses TRBD1 or TRBD2 (5 bases each). The specimen sequenced was PBMCs. The CDR3 sequence is CATWDRNTGELSF. The CDR3, as DNA: TGTGCCACCTGGGACCGTAACACCGGGGAGCTGTCTTTT.